A single sample gave rise to the 17 T cell receptor beta chains below, sequenced in a study of CD8 T cell repertoires and HIV-1 epitope variants. These receptors lack a known antigen. The method was immunoSEQ multiplex PCR; TCRdb's version includes in-frame clones alone and lacks a portion of them. The sample holds thousands of clones, nearly 70% seen once. The sample consisted of cultured CD8+ T cells derived from PBMCs. The receptors stem from a male donor with HIV.

The chain links TRBV4-3 to TRBJ1-2, with 10 nucleotides matching TRBD1. The junction had 5 bases not matched to a gene; V was cut back by 3 bases and J by 4 bases. Germline values: CDR1 LGHNA, CDR2 YSLEER. The CDR3 totals 15 residues. CDR3 protein: CASSQETGGFYGYTF. CDR3 nucleotide sequence: TGCGCCAGCAGCCAGGAGACAGGGGGCTTCTATGGCTACACCTTC.

DNA for the CDR3: TGTGCCAGCAGGGTCGAAGACAGGCGCTCCTACGAGCAGTACTTC. Translated: CASRVEDRRSYEQYF. The chain links TRBV6-4 to TRBJ2-7; a possible D gene is TRBD1 (6 bases). The CDR3 runs 15 residues. Trimming stripped 6 bases from V and 0 bases from J, with 15 bases between. Germline V gene lookup returns CDR1 MRHNA and CDR2 SNTAGT.

The V gene is TRBV18, the J gene TRBJ2-3, with D unresolved. The CDR3 contains 14 residues. The V gene lost 3 bases and the J gene lost 1 base, with 8 bases spanning the gap. Germline assignment: CDR1 KGHSH and CDR2 LQKENI. CDR3 DNA: TGTGCCAGCTCACCGATAGCCGGCACAGATACGCAGTATTTT. Translation gives CASSPIAGTDTQYF.

This chain connects TRBV2 to TRBJ1-5; TRBD1 is a possible D gene (6 bases). This CDR3 contains 15 residues. The V end lost 6 bases, the J end lost 5 bases, and 17 bases lay between the germline ends. The V gene's germline CDR1 is SNHLY and CDR2 FYNNEI. CDR3 protein: CASRGTRGVDQPQHF. The CDR3 nucleotides are TGTGCCAGCAGAGGGACACGGGGAGTCGATCAGCCCCAGCATTTT.

The rearrangement joins TRBV27 to TRBJ2-3, with 8 bases aligning to TRBD2. Trimming took 6 bases from V and 1 from J; bases not matched to a gene: 9. Germline CDR1 reads MNHEY; CDR2 reads SMNVEV (reference sequence). The CDR3 spans 16 residues. The CDR3 is CASRHTTTSGTDTQYF. In nucleotides, the CDR3 is TGTGCCAGCAGACATACGACGACTAGCGGCACAGATACGCAGTATTTT.

On this clone: Compared with germline, one end of the junction differs, possibly owing to a read error. The V and J genes are TRBV6-5 and TRBJ2-1; TRBD1 agrees at 8 bases. There are 14 residues in the CDR3. From germline, CDR1 is MNHEY and CDR2 SVGAGI. CDR3 residues: CASSDRESLNEQFF. The CDR3 DNA is TGCGCCAGCTCGGACAGGGAATCCCTAAATGAGCAGTTCTTC.

The chain is built from TRBV23-1 and TRBJ1-4; D unclear. TRBV23-1 is labeled an ORF, and its function is uncertain. The CDR3 extends over 13 amino acids. The V gene lost 11 bases and the J gene lost 0 bases, with 10 bases spanning the gap. CDR3 coding DNA: TGCGCCTCAACGGGGACAACTAATGAAAAACTGTTTTTT. This gives the protein CASTGTTNEKLFF.

The CDR3 spells CASWDRGVFGSNQPQHF. Here the CDR3 DNA reads TGTGCCAGTTGGGACAGGGGAGTTTTCGGGAGCAATCAGCCCCAGCATTTT. The V gene is TRBV19, the J gene TRBJ1-5, with 10 positions matching TRBD1. V lost 8 bases to trimming and J lost 1 base; unmatched junction nucleotides: 11. Germline CDR1 reads LNHDA; CDR2 reads SQIVND (reference sequence). The CDR3 loop spans 17 amino acids.

The CDR3 DNA reads as TGTGCCAGCAGTTTCCCCAGGGACGGGAAGTATGGCTACACCTTC. As protein: CASSFPRDGKYGYTF. The V gene is TRBV28, the J gene TRBJ1-2, with D possibly matching TRBD1 (5 bases). V gave up 3 bases and J gave up 5 bases, with 16 bases separating them. Germline V gene lookup returns CDR1 MDHEN and CDR2 SYDVKM. The CDR3 runs 15 residues.

V is TRBV7-3 and J is TRBJ2-2; TRBD2 is a possible D gene (5 bases). V lost 5 bases, J lost 7 bases, and 14 bases lay in between. CDR1 and CDR2 (germline): SGHTA, FQGTGA. The CDR3 totals 14 residues. The CDR3 loop is CASSPDPAGGELFF. CDR3 coding DNA: TGTGCCAGCAGCCCGGACCCGGCGGGCGGGGAGCTGTTTTTT. The full variable domain, completed using reference TRBV7-3 and TRBJ2-2, is GAGVSQTPSNKVTEKGKYVELRCDPISGHTALYWYRQSLGQGPEFLIYFQGTGAADDSGLPNDRFFAVRPEGSVSTLKIQRTERGDSAVYLCASSPDPAGGELFFGEGSRLTVL.

This sequence joins TRBV28 and TRBJ1-4, with 7 bases fitting TRBD1. The CDR3 contains 14 residues. V lost 6 bases and J lost 4; bases outside the gene matches: 5. Germline CDR1 MDHEN, CDR2 SYDVKM. The CDR3 bases are TGTGCCAGCAGCCGGGACAGTTTTAATGAAAAACTGTTTTTT. As protein: CASSRDSFNEKLFF.

The V gene is TRBV19, the J gene TRBJ1-2; TRBD1 is a possible D gene (5 bases). V lost 6 bases, J lost 2 bases, and 13 bases lay in between. The CDR3 covers 14 residues. Germline CDR1 and CDR2: LNHDA and SQIVND (reference sequence). In nucleotides, the CDR3 is TGTGCCAGTAGCCCCAGGGCATACAACTATGGCTACACCTTC. Translating gives CASSPRAYNYGYTF.

On this clone: At one boundary the junction diverges from the germline segment, which might be a read error. This chain connects TRBV5-6 to TRBJ2-7, with TRBD2 matching over 8 bases. CDR1 and CDR2 (germline): SGHDT, YYEEEE. The CDR3 has 14 amino acids. For the CDR3, the DNA is TGTGCCAGCAGCGCGGGACTAGGTTCCTCCGAGCAGTACTTC. It yields the protein CASSAGLGSSEQYF.

This clone was observed a handful of times. The chain joins TRBV7-2 to TRBJ1-2; TRBD1 is a possible D gene (5 bases). Germline V gene sequence: CDR1 SGHTA, CDR2 FQGNSA. CDR3 length equals 14 residues. With 1 base removed from V and 4 bases from J, the gap between germline ends came to 10 bases. The chain's CDR3 is CASSLDGGAYGYTF. The CDR3 DNA is TGTGCCAGCAGCTTAGATGGAGGGGCCTATGGCTACACCTTC.

The rearrangement links TRBV5-6 to TRBJ2-7; D is undetermined. In germline, CDR1 is SGHDT, CDR2 YYEEEE. The CDR3 has 14 residues. V was clipped by 0 bases and J by 2 bases, with 9 bases between them. This chain's CDR3 is CASSLAGSAYEQYF. The DNA for the CDR3 is TGTGCCAGCAGCTTGGCCGGCAGCGCCTACGAGCAGTACTTC.

The chain employs TRBV5-1 and TRBJ2-3; D is possibly TRBD1 (8 bases). CDR3 length equals 17 residues. V was cut by 0 bases and J by 2 bases, with 16 bases left in between. In germline, CDR1 is SGHRS, CDR2 YFSETQ. The CDR3 sequence: CASSLDQGAGDTDTQYF. CDR3 DNA sequence: TGCGCCAGCAGCTTGGACCAGGGGGCGGGAGACACAGATACGCAGTATTTT.

This clone was observed a handful of times. V gene TRBV7-6 combines with J gene TRBJ2-1, with a tentative D call TRBD2 (5 bases). CDR1 and CDR2 from the germline V gene are SGHVS and FNYEAQ. The CDR3 sequence is 14 residues long. Trimming removed 5 bases at V and 2 bases at J, with 10 bases between. In nucleotides, the CDR3 is TGTGCCAGCAGCCCTGAGGGCCCCTACAATGAGCAGTTCTTC. Encoded protein: CASSPEGPYNEQFF.